Listed below are T cell receptor beta chains from one sample, sequenced in a study of T cell responses to AZD1222 COVID-19 vaccine. Libraries were prepared by immunoSEQ multiplex PCR; TCRdb keeps only in-frame clonotypes and omits some of them. This table has fewer than 70,000 clones, approximately 89% appearing once. The sequences come from peripheral blood, collected 28 days after the second AZD1222 dose. These receptors came from an adult who received the AZD1222 COVID-19 vaccine. CDR3s include the opening cysteine and the closing phenylalanine or tryptophan. D genes are given only for firm matches. Size is stated for part of the rows, as once, few or many counts, or as a class when the clone is expanded.

size	V	length	D	J	CDR3	DNA
once	TRBV5-1	14	-	TRBJ2-7	CASSDGRPQGEQYF	TGCGCCAGCAGCGATGGCAGGCCCCAAGGTGAGCAGTACTTC
-	TRBV19	15	-	TRBJ1-5	CASIPWGEVNQPQHF	TGTGCCAGTATCCCGTGGGGGGAGGTCAATCAGCCCCAGCATTTT
-	TRBV6-5	15	-	TRBJ1-2	CASTKAQTGNYGYTF	TGTGCCAGCACCAAAGCTCAGACGGGTAACTATGGCTACACCTTC
-	TRBV14	17	-	TRBJ2-7	CASSLLDYSPFSYEQYF	TGTGCCAGCAGTCTCCTCGACTATTCCCCTTTCTCCTACGAGCAGTACTTC
-	TRBV27	16	-	TRBJ1-1	CASSLRVGARGSRAFF	TGTGCCAGCAGTTTACGTGTGGGGGCGCGAGGCTCCCGAGCTTTCTTT
-	TRBV2	17	TRBD2	TRBJ2-3	CASSAGTSGRETDTQYF	TGTGCCAGCAGTGCCGGGACTAGCGGGAGGGAGACAGATACGCAGTATTTT
-	TRBV6-2/TRBV6-3	15	TRBD1	TRBJ1-1	CASSYPTGFGAEAFF	TGTGCCAGCAGTTACCCGACAGGGTTCGGGGCTGAAGCTTTCTTT
few	TRBV25-1	15	TRBD1	TRBJ2-3	CASSGRQGSSDTQYF	TGTGCCAGCAGTGGGCGACAGGGGAGCTCAGATACGCAGTATTTT
-	TRBV29-1	12	TRBD1	TRBJ1-2	CSVETGRHGYTF	TGCAGCGTTGAGACAGGGAGGCATGGCTACACCTTC
-	TRBV28	15	TRBD1	TRBJ2-7	CASSSSQGAPSEQYF	TGTGCCAGCAGTTCCTCACAGGGGGCCCCGAGCGAGCAGTACTTC
-	TRBV5-1	14	TRBD2	TRBJ2-5	CASSLRAGQETQYF	TGCGCCAGCAGCTTGAGAGCGGGACAAGAGACCCAGTACTTC
-	TRBV5-5	12	-	TRBJ1-4	CASSSASEKLFF	TGTGCCAGCAGTTCAGCTAGTGAAAAACTGTTTTTT
-	TRBV7-6	16	TRBD1	TRBJ2-7	CASSPHDRAIAHEQYF	TGTGCCAGCAGCCCCCATGACAGGGCTATCGCCCACGAGCAGTACTTC
-	TRBV5-1	16	-	TRBJ2-1	CASSLLDVSSYNEQFF	TGCGCCAGCAGCTTGTTGGACGTGAGCTCCTACAATGAGCAGTTCTTC
-	TRBV29-1	15	TRBD1	TRBJ2-5	CSVEEGQGYRETQYF	TGCAGCGTTGAAGAGGGACAGGGGTACAGAGAGACCCAGTACTTC
-	TRBV29-1	14	-	TRBJ2-3	CSAHRDSGGASQYF	TGCAGCGCCCATCGGGACAGCGGAGGGGCGTCGCAGTATTTT
-	TRBV5-1	18	TRBD1	TRBJ2-6	CASSPWGDRGLGANVLTF	TGCGCCAGCAGCCCCTGGGGGGACAGGGGGCTCGGGGCCAACGTCCTGACTTTC
-	TRBV10-2	14	-	TRBJ1-1	CASSAVFGGTEAFF	TGCGCCAGCAGTGCGGTGTTCGGGGGCACTGAAGCTTTCTTT
-	TRBV10-3	14	-	TRBJ1-2	CAISDPELRNGYTF	TGTGCCATCAGTGATCCCGAACTCCGAAATGGCTACACCTTC
-	TRBV21-1	14	-	TRBJ2-7	CASSETGGGYEQYF	TGTGCCAGCAGTGAGACAGGGGGCGGGTACGAGCAGTACTTC
once	TRBV28	13	-	TRBJ1-2	CASTPGSRDGYTF	TGTGCCAGCACCCCTGGGAGCCGAGATGGCTACACCTTC
-	TRBV27	15	TRBD1	TRBJ1-3	CASSLHWDRGYTIYF	TGTGCCAGCAGTCTCCACTGGGACAGGGGGTACACCATATATTTT
-	TRBV3-1/TRBV3-2	14	-	TRBJ1-2	CASSQGVLGYGYTF	TGTGCCAGCAGCCAAGGTGTCCTGGGCTATGGCTACACCTTC
-	TRBV7-8	14	-	TRBJ1-4	CASSLGVRGEKLFF	TGTGCCAGCAGCTTAGGGGTCAGGGGTGAAAAACTGTTTTTT
-	TRBV10-3	12	-	TRBJ2-1	CAISSSSVEQFF	TGTGCCATCAGTAGCTCTAGCGTTGAGCAGTTCTTC
-	TRBV6-4	17	TRBD2	TRBJ2-3	CASSQELAGGPSYTQYF	TGTGCCAGCAGTCAAGAGCTAGCGGGAGGGCCTTCATATACGCAGTATTTT
-	TRBV6-4	16	TRBD2	TRBJ2-3	CASSRTSGTPFGTQYF	TGTGCCAGCAGTAGGACTAGCGGGACGCCCTTTGGTACGCAGTATTTT
-	TRBV9	14	TRBD2	TRBJ2-3	CASSSLGGGDTQYF	TGTGCCAGCAGTTCCCTCGGGGGGGGAGATACGCAGTATTTT
-	TRBV5-6	15	-	TRBJ1-2	CASSLAGEINYGYTF	TGTGCCAGCAGCTTGGCGGGGGAGATCAACTATGGCTACACCTTC
-	TRBV3-1/TRBV3-2	18	TRBD2	TRBJ2-7	CASTGVLEGGLAGYEQYF	TGTGCCAGCACAGGGGTGCTAGAGGGAGGACTAGCTGGGTACGAGCAGTACTTC
-	TRBV7-9	16	-	TRBJ1-1	CASSPLAGNGNTEAFF	TGTGCCAGCAGTCCCTTAGCGGGGAATGGGAACACTGAAGCTTTCTTT
-	TRBV21-1	13	-	TRBJ2-7	CASSKPQVYEQYF	TGTGCCAGCAGCAAACCACAGGTTTACGAGCAGTACTTC
-	TRBV5-6	15	-	TRBJ2-3	CASSLIGGSTDTQYF	TGTGCCAGCAGCTTGATCGGAGGGAGCACAGATACGCAGTATTTT
-	TRBV18	16	TRBD1	TRBJ1-2	CASSRDGTGGDYGYTF	TGTGCCAGCTCAAGGGACGGGACAGGGGGCGACTATGGCTACACCTTC
-	TRBV28	15	TRBD2	TRBJ2-3	CASSVTSGYTDTQYF	TGTGCCAGCAGTGTGACTAGCGGATACACAGATACGCAGTATTTT
once	TRBV5-1	13	-	TRBJ1-1	CASSLNLRTEAFF	TGCGCCAGCAGCTTAAATCTAAGAACTGAAGCTTTCTTT
-	TRBV12-3/TRBV12-4	13	-	TRBJ1-1	CASIGLGYTEAFF	TGTGCCAGCATTGGTCTGGGGTACACTGAAGCTTTCTTT
-	TRBV5-1	15	-	TRBJ1-5	CASSPVGEGNQPQHF	TGCGCCAGCAGCCCTGTGGGCGAGGGCAATCAGCCCCAGCATTTT
-	TRBV18	15	-	TRBJ2-7	CASSRTDSLTHEQYF	TGTGCCAGCTCACGGACGGATTCGTTAACCCACGAGCAGTACTTC
-	TRBV9	14	-	TRBJ1-4	CASSVEGAGEKLFF	TGTGCCAGCAGCGTAGAAGGGGCTGGTGAAAAACTGTTTTTT
few	TRBV11-2	13	-	TRBJ2-7	CASSLGLAYEQYF	TGTGCCAGCAGCTTAGGGCTGGCCTACGAGCAGTACTTC
-	TRBV7-8	13	-	TRBJ2-7	CASSPDIAYEQYF	TGTGCCAGCAGCCCGGACATTGCCTACGAGCAGTACTTC
-	TRBV5-1	14	-	TRBJ2-5	CASSLAVASETQYF	TGCGCCAGCAGCTTGGCCGTAGCGTCAGAGACCCAGTACTTC
-	TRBV2	14	-	TRBJ2-7	CASRARGHSYEQYF	TGTGCCAGCAGAGCGCGGGGGCACTCCTACGAGCAGTACTTC
-	TRBV11-3	19	-	TRBJ1-5	CASSFYKLAGRYSNQPQHF	TGTGCCAGCAGCTTTTACAAGCTGGCGGGACGGTATAGCAATCAGCCCCAGCATTTT
-	TRBV5-1	13	-	TRBJ2-2	CASQLKGNGELFF	TGCGCCAGCCAGCTCAAGGGTAACGGGGAGCTGTTTTTT
-	TRBV6-5	14	-	TRBJ1-2	CASSNKQSNYGYTF	TGTGCCAGCAGTAATAAACAGTCAAACTATGGCTACACCTTC